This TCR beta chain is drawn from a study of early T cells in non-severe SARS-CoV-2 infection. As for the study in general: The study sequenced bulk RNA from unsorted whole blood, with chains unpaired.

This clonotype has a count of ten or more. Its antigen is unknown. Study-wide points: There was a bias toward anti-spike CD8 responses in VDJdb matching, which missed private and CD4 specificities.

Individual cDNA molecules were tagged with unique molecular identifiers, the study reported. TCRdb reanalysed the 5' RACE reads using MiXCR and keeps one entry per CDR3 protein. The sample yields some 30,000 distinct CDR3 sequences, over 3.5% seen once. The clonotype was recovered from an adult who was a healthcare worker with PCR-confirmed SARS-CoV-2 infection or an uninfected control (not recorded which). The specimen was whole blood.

The CDR3 nucleotides are TGTGCCAGCAGCGTAGAGGGGGCAGGGTACAATGAGCAGTTCTTC. Amino acid sequence: CASSVEGAGYNEQFF. The genes are TRBV9 and TRBJ2-1; the match to TRBD1 covers 7 bases. The germline V gene has CDR1 SGDLS and CDR2 YYNGEE. The CDR3 runs 15 residues. The ends lost 0 bases at V and 4 bases at J; junction bases unmatched: 4.